The 11 T cell receptor beta chains given below trace back to one sample, sequenced in a study of tumor-infiltrating lymphocytes in primary liver carcinoma. Blood RNA came from unsorted whole blood; germline DNA was also extracted. The investigators made TCR beta cDNA from approximately 0.5 ug total RNA, using a constant-region primer. Generation of the TCR beta libraries relied on three nested multiplex PCR rounds using slightly modified ARM-PCR. For around 11 cycles apiece, the opening two PCR rounds ran with TRBV1-TRBV30 forward primers and a C-beta reverse primer. MiXCR, run by TCRdb on the multiplex PCR reads, gives a single entry per CDR3 protein. Of under 200,000 distinct CDR3 sequences in the sample, roughly 61% were seen once. The sample taken for sequencing was peripheral blood. The receptors were sampled from a woman between 55 and 75 years old with primary liver carcinoma and hepatitis B virus infection.

Concerning this clonotype: This may come from a read error, since a much larger clone is one base off. The CDR3 does not close with the conserved phenylalanine or tryptophan, likely indicating a read error. The J gene is TRBJ1-5, the V gene TRBV29-1; 7 nucleotides line up with TRBD1. The CDR3 spans 12 residues. V lost 4 bases to trimming and J lost 7 bases; unmatched junction nucleotides: 4. Germline V CDR1 and CDR2: SQVTM, ANQGSEA. CDR3 sequence (DNA): TGCAGCGTTGGGGACAGTCAACAGCCCCAGCATTCT. This codes for CSVGDSQQPQHS.

Concerning this clonotype: The CDR3 does not end in the conserved phenylalanine or tryptophan, so this is likely a read error. The rearrangement joins TRBV11-2 to TRBJ2-1; TRBD2 aligns across 8 bases. Per the germline V gene, CDR1 is SGHAT and CDR2 is FQNNGV. V lost 5 bases, J lost 7 bases, and 10 bases stayed unmatched. The CDR3 has 15 residues. The CDR3 is CASSLTSGRYNEQFL. CDR3 DNA: TGTGCCAGCAGCCTCACTAGCGGAAGGTATAATGAGCAGTTCCTC.

There are a few counts of this clonotype. The chain links TRBV11-2 to TRBJ2-1, with TRBD2 matching over 11 bases. V lost 5 bases, J lost 7 bases, and 10 bases stayed unmatched. The CDR3 is 16 amino acids. Germline assignment: CDR1 SGHAT and CDR2 FQNNGV. The CDR3 nucleotides read TGTGCCAGCAGCACCGCCAGACTAGCGGGATTGAATGAGCAGTTCTTC. As protein: CASSTARLAGLNEQFF.

This clonotype was recorded at least ten times. The junction differs from germline at one of its ends, possibly a read error. The rearrangement uses TRBV5-5 and TRBJ1-2, with D uncertain. Germline V gene lookup returns CDR1 SGHKS and CDR2 YYEKEE (reference sequence). The CDR3 is 12 amino acids. Written as DNA, the CDR3 is TGTGCCAGCAGCTTGGGTAACAATGGCTACACCTTC. Translated, it gives CASSLGNNGYTF.

With regard to this clonotype: This clone may be a read error of a much larger clone one base away. The rearrangement links TRBV12-3 or TRBV12-4 to TRBJ1-1; D gene unclear. V gave up 3 bases and J gave up 4 bases, with 9 bases separating them. The CDR3 has 13 residues. CDR3 region: CASSLSVSTEAFF. As DNA, the CDR3 is TGTGCCAGCAGTTTGAGTGTGAGCACTGAAGCTTTCTTT.

In its sample, this clonotype ranks as medium-sized. The chain joins TRBV11-3 to TRBJ2-7; D not certain. Germline assignment: CDR1 SGHNT and CDR2 YENEEA. The V end lost 6 bases, the J end lost 4 bases, and 7 bases lay between the germline ends. This CDR3 is built from 11 residues. The CDR3 loop is CASRQSYEQYF. The CDR3 DNA follows: TGTGCCAGCAGACAGAGTTACGAGCAGTACTTC.

The chain employs TRBV12-5 and TRBJ1-1; 8 bases are a match to TRBD1. CDR3 size: 14 residues. V shed 1 base, J shed 4 bases, and the junction held 2 bases outside the gene matches. Germline loops: CDR1 LGHNT, CDR2 FRNRAP. The CDR3 reads CASGLGQGSTEAFF. The DNA for the CDR3 is TGTGCTAGTGGTTTGGGACAGGGGAGCACTGAAGCTTTCTTT.

Worth noting for this clonotype: Since a much larger clone is just one base distant, this may be a read error. The rearrangement links TRBV6-1 to TRBJ2-7; TRBD2 agrees at 12 bases. The CDR3 extends over 15 amino acids. Germline V lookup: CDR1 MNHNS, CDR2 SASEGT. V shed 10 bases, J shed 1 base, and the junction held 8 bases outside the gene matches. CDR3 in DNA: TGTGCCATCACAAAAGGGACTAGCGGGTCCTACGAGCAGTACTTC. It codes for CAITKGTSGSYEQYF.

About this clonotype: At one end, the junction sequence differs from germline, possibly due to a read error. The J gene is TRBJ1-1, the V gene TRBV6-6; D is unclear. CDR3 length equals 14 residues. Germline CDR1 MNHNY, CDR2 SVGAGI (reference sequence). The CDR3 DNA reads as TGTGCCAGCAGTTACGGCACACAAGGTACCGAAGCTTCCTTT. This translates into CASSYGTQGTEASF.

The chain uses TRBV7-6 and TRBJ1-1; 7 bases are shared with TRBD1. The V and J ends lost 2 bases and 4 bases, in that order; junction bases with no gene match: 10. CDR1 is SGHVS, CDR2 FNYEAQ, per germline. The CDR3 spans 16 residues. CDR3 sequence: CASSLRGGAGGTEAFF. CDR3 coding DNA: TGTGCCAGCAGCTTAAGAGGGGGCGCGGGTGGCACTGAAGCTTTCTTT.

This clonotype came up many times. V and J are TRBV11-2 and TRBJ1-6; tentative D call: TRBD1 (5 bases). Germline CDR1 and CDR2: SGHAT and FQNNGV. This CDR3 has 16 amino acids. With 0 bases removed from V and 5 bases from J, the gap between germline ends came to 11 bases. The CDR3 DNA reads TGTGCCAGCAGCTTAGAGTGGGGACCGAATAATTCACCCCTCCACTTT. Protein product: CASSLEWGPNNSPLHF.